These 29 T cell receptor beta chains share one sample of origin, sequenced in a study of shared T cell receptors in the human thymus. TCRdb keeps only in-frame clones here, not all; method: immunoSEQ multiplex PCR. The sample yields hundreds of thousands of clones, around 87% seen once. The same specimen was also included in a second study, on human thymus T cells.

Sequencing used thymocytes. The receptors stem from a boy younger than two with a congenital heart defect.

The CDR3 loop is CASSEVDWGKETQYF. The CDR3 bases are TGTGCCAGCAGTGAAGTTGATTGGGGCAAAGAGACCCAGTACTTC. The chain is built from TRBV6-1 and TRBJ2-5; a weak D match, TRBD1 (5 bases). CDR1 is MNHNS and CDR2 is SASEGT in the germline V gene. Trimming took 1 base from V and 3 from J, leaving 12 bases between them. The CDR3 covers 15 residues.

This chain connects TRBV15 to TRBJ1-5, with TRBD1 matching over 8 bases. With V trimmed by 1 base and J by 4 bases, 3 bases remained unmatched. Germline CDR1 is LNHNV and CDR2 is YYDKDF (reference sequence). CDR3 size: 15 residues. This CDR3 reads CATSRGRTGNQPQHF. CDR3 sequence (DNA): TGTGCCACCAGCAGAGGACGGACAGGGAATCAGCCCCAGCATTTT.

In nucleotides, the CDR3 is TGTGCCATCGCGGAGGGCCTCACAGATACGCAGTATTTT. Residues: CAIAEGLTDTQYF. V and J are TRBV10-3 and TRBJ2-3, with D possibly being TRBD2 (6 bases). V dropped 8 bases and J dropped 2 bases, with 11 bases sitting between them. The CDR3 spans 13 residues. Germline V gene sequence: CDR1 ENHRY, CDR2 SYGVKD.

The V gene is TRBV6-5, the J gene TRBJ2-7, with a weak D call TRBD2 (5 bases). V was shortened by 4 bases and J by 0 bases, with 16 bases between the two germline ends. The CDR3 is 16 amino acids. Germline V gene data show CDR1 as MNHEY and CDR2 as SVGAGI. DNA for the CDR3: TGTGCCAGCAGTTGCCCCCCTTCCAGCGGCTCCTACGAGCAGTACTTC. Its protein is CASSCPPSSGSYEQYF.

The chain joins TRBV28 to TRBJ1-5; D is uncertain. The germline V gene encodes CDR1 MDHEN and CDR2 SYDVKM. The CDR3 sequence is 14 residues long. The V end lost 5 bases, the J end lost 4 bases, and 12 bases lay between the germline ends. The CDR3 DNA sequence: TGTGCCAGCAGTCCGGGAGAGGAAAATCAGCCCCAGCATTTT. It translates to CASSPGEENQPQHF.

The genes are TRBV4-3 and TRBJ2-5, with 9 bases fitting TRBD1. The V segment lost 4 bases and the J segment 1 base; nucleotides outside the gene matches: 16. From germline, CDR1 is LGHNA and CDR2 YSLEER. This CDR3 contains 19 residues. The CDR3 protein is CASSPNRDRENVSQETQYF. The CDR3 coding sequence is TGCGCCAGCAGCCCCAACCGGGACAGGGAGAATGTTAGCCAAGAGACCCAGTACTTC.

The chain employs TRBV7-8 and TRBJ1-3; D remains ambiguous. Germline-derived CDR1 and CDR2 are SGHVS and FQNEAQ. The CDR3 loop spans 14 amino acids. The V end lost 3 bases, the J end lost 2 bases, and 8 bases lay between the germline ends. The CDR3 region is CASSFPGAGNTIYF. CDR3 nucleotides: TGTGCCAGCAGCTTCCCTGGAGCTGGAAACACCATATATTTT. The full variable domain, completed using reference TRBV7-8 and TRBJ1-3, is GAGVSQSPRYKVAKRGQDVALRCDPISGHVSLFWYQQALGQGPEFLTYFQNEAQLDKSGLPSDRFFAERPEGSVSTLKIQRTQQEDSAVYLCASSFPGAGNTIYFGEGSWLTVV.

The chain recombines TRBV27 with TRBJ1-1, with D possibly being TRBD1 (6 bases). Trimming cost V 4 bases and J 2 bases, with 20 bases left between them. The germline CDR1 and CDR2 sequences are MNHEY and SMNVEV (reference sequence). This CDR3 spans 17 amino acids. The CDR3, as DNA: TGTGCCAGCAGTTCATACTCGAGACAGGAGAGTAACACTGAAGCTTTCTTT. It codes for CASSSYSRQESNTEAFF.

The V call is TRBV9, the J call TRBJ2-7; TRBD2 aligns across 10 bases. V dropped 0 bases and J dropped 5; count of bases not matched to a gene: 8. The CDR3 totals 16 residues. Per germline, CDR1 SGDLS and CDR2 YYNGEE. In nucleotides, the CDR3 is TGTGCCAGCAGCGTAGGGGAGCGGGGGGGCGTTAACGAGCAGTACTTC. Protein sequence: CASSVGERGGVNEQYF.

Comments on this clone: In the same sample, other DNA sequences code for this CDR3. This rearrangement joins TRBV30 to TRBJ1-6, with 7 bases identical to TRBD1. The CDR3 extends over 18 amino acids. The germline gives CDR1 GTSNPN, CDR2 SVGIG (reference sequence). The junction had 17 bases not matched to a gene; V was cut back by 2 bases and J by 7 bases. CDR3 in DNA: TGTGCCTGGAGTATTTCACCACAGGGGAATGTGTGGAATTCACCCCTCCACTTT. Translation gives CAWSISPQGNVWNSPLHF.

The V and J genes are TRBV27 and TRBJ1-1; possibly TRBD1 for D (6 bases). Germline values: CDR1 MNHEY, CDR2 SMNVEV (reference sequence). Trimming took 8 bases from V and 3 from J, leaving 16 bases between them. The CDR3 runs to 14 residues. The CDR3 loop is CASPPTGLDTEAFF. CDR3 nucleotide sequence: TGTGCCAGCCCGCCCACAGGGCTGGACACTGAAGCTTTCTTT.

This chain uses TRBV9 with TRBJ1-1, with D possibly TRBD1 on 6 matching bases. The V end lost 2 bases, the J end lost 1 base, and 9 bases lay between the germline ends. The CDR3 is made up of 14 amino acids. CDR1 and CDR2 (germline): SGDLS, YYNGEE. DNA of the CDR3: TGTGCCAGCAGCGTTGCACAGGGGAACACTGAAGCTTTCTTT. It yields the protein CASSVAQGNTEAFF.

The V call is TRBV11-1, the J call TRBJ1-5; the D is unclear. The V end was cut by 5 bases, the J end by 5 bases, with 10 bases between. This CDR3 is 13 amino acids long. Germline assignment: CDR1 SGHAT and CDR2 FQDESV (reference sequence). DNA of the CDR3: TGTGCCAGCAGCGGAGACCCTTATCAGCCCCAGCATTTT. This sequence encodes CASSGDPYQPQHF.

V gene TRBV27 combines with J gene TRBJ1-1, with 8 bases lining up with TRBD1. The V segment lost 5 bases and the J segment 1 base; nucleotides outside the gene matches: 12. The CDR3 consists of 17 residues. The germline V gene has CDR1 MNHEY and CDR2 SMNVEV (reference sequence). CDR3 region: CASSPRDRQAWNTEAFF. CDR3 nucleotides: TGTGCCAGCAGTCCCCGGGACAGGCAGGCGTGGAACACTGAAGCTTTCTTT.

The chain recombines TRBV28 with TRBJ2-7, with 10 bases aligning to TRBD2. The CDR3 runs to 17 residues. V gave up 3 bases and J gave up 2 bases; unmatched junction bases: 10. Germline CDR1 MDHEN, CDR2 SYDVKM. CDR3 residues: CASSFSLGLAVAYEQYF. The CDR3 coding sequence is TGTGCCAGCAGTTTTTCCCTAGGACTAGCGGTCGCCTACGAGCAGTACTTC.

This chain uses TRBV29-1 with TRBJ2-1, with TRBD1 matching over 7 bases. The CDR3 has 15 amino acids. Germline V CDR1 and CDR2: SQVTM, ANQGSEA. Trimming took 0 bases from V and 5 from J; bases not matched to a gene: 7. CDR3 sequence: CSVEDLGQRNNEQFF. In DNA form, the CDR3 reads TGCAGCGTTGAAGATCTGGGACAGAGAAACAATGAGCAGTTCTTC.

This chain links TRBV6-5 with TRBJ2-2, with D possibly matching TRBD1 (5 bases). Germline V gene sequence: CDR1 MNHEY, CDR2 SVGAGI. CDR3 length: 15 amino acids. CDR3 residues: CAVWGRASNTGELFF. The CDR3 DNA follows: TGTGCAGTATGGGGCAGGGCCTCGAACACCGGGGAGCTGTTTTTT.

The rearrangement joins TRBV15 to TRBJ2-5, with a possible D match to TRBD1 (6 bases). Germline CDR1 reads LNHNV; CDR2 reads YYDKDF (reference sequence). V gave up 4 bases and J gave up 5 bases, with 17 bases separating them. The CDR3 length is 15 residues. The CDR3: CATSKKPQGRETQYF. In DNA, the CDR3 is TGTGCCACCAGCAAGAAGCCACAGGGAAGGGAGACCCAGTACTTC.

This clone was counted between two and nine times. CDR3 coding DNA: TGTGCTAGTGGTTTGAGCCCCGGGGAGCTGTTTTTT. It yields the protein CASGLSPGELFF. The V call is TRBV12-5, the J call TRBJ2-2; no reliable D call. Deletions cut 2 bases from V and 6 bases from J, with 4 bases between. Germline V gene lookup returns CDR1 LGHNT and CDR2 FRNRAP. The CDR3 runs to 12 residues. Using reference TRBV12-5 and TRBJ2-2 for the parts outside the CDR3, the full variable domain is DARVTQTPRHKVTEMGQEVTMRCQPILGHNTVFWYRQTMMQGLELLAYFRNRAPLDDSGMPKDRFSAEMPDATLATLKIQPSEPRDSAVYFCASGLSPGELFFGEGSRLTVL.

A single count supports this clone. Additional DNA sequences in this sample encode the identical CDR3. The J gene is TRBJ2-7, the V gene TRBV20-1, with a weak D call TRBD2 (5 bases). CDR3 length: 10 residues. Germline CDR1 DFQATT, CDR2 SNEGSKA (reference sequence). Trimming removed 3 bases from V and 7 bases from J, with 7 bases in between. CDR3 DNA: TGCAGTGCTAGGAGAGGGGAGCAGTACTTC. Its translation is CSARRGEQYF.

The chain recombines TRBV4-3 with TRBJ1-2; D is ambiguous. This CDR3 is 15 amino acids long. The germline V gene has CDR1 LGHNA and CDR2 YSLEER. V lost 2 bases to trimming and J lost 4 bases, with 14 bases between them. The CDR3 nucleotides are TGCGCCAGCAGCCAATTCGTCGAAACTGGCTATGGCTACACCTTC. The encoded protein is CASSQFVETGYGYTF.

This rearrangement joins TRBV5-1 to TRBJ1-1; no clear D gene. The CDR3 has 13 amino acids. V lost 4 bases and J 4 bases, leaving 11 bases between the germline ends. Germline V gene sequence: CDR1 SGHRS, CDR2 YFSETQ. The CDR3 nucleotides are TGCGCCAGCAGCCCCGGAGCGCTCACTGAAGCTTTCTTT. It is translated as CASSPGALTEAFF.

V gene TRBV7-9 combines with J gene TRBJ2-1; 10 nucleotides line up with TRBD2. The length of the CDR3 is 15 residues. With V trimmed by 3 bases and J by 3 bases, 2 bases remained unmatched. Germline lookup yields CDR1 SEHNR and CDR2 FQNEAQ (reference sequence). CDR3 sequence: CASSFPSGGYNEQFF. The CDR3 coding sequence is TGTGCCAGCAGCTTCCCTAGCGGGGGCTACAATGAGCAGTTCTTC.

The chain links TRBV4-2 to TRBJ1-5; no clear D. The CDR3 runs 13 residues. Germline V CDR1 and CDR2: LGHNA, YNFKEQ. Trimming shortened V by 0 bases and J by 7 bases, and 7 bases separated the two germline ends. CDR3 nucleotides: TGTGCCAGCAGCCAAGATTCAGTACAGCCCCAGCATTTT. It encodes CASSQDSVQPQHF.

There are a few counts of this clone. The chain employs TRBV10-3 and TRBJ1-3; maybe TRBD1 (6 bases). The CDR3 has 16 residues. Trimming pared 6 bases from V and 3 bases from J, leaving 18 bases between. Germline V CDR1 and CDR2: ENHRY, SYGVKD. CDR3 amino acids: CAIRNRDKGNGNTIYF. The CDR3 DNA is TGTGCCATCAGAAACCGGGACAAAGGAAATGGAAACACCATATATTTT.

This chain uses TRBV7-6 with TRBJ2-3, with 7 bases fitting TRBD2. In germline, CDR1 is SGHVS, CDR2 FNYEAQ. The CDR3 covers 14 residues. V shed 5 bases, J shed 4 bases, and the junction held 6 bases outside the gene matches. CDR3 in DNA: TGTGCCAGCAGCCTGAGACTAGCCCCAGATACGCAGTATTTT. Residues: CASSLRLAPDTQYF.

The rearrangement uses TRBV20-1 and TRBJ2-1; D not resolved. Germline CDR1 DFQATT, CDR2 SNEGSKA (reference sequence). The CDR3 consists of 11 residues. V lost 6 bases to trimming and J lost 8 bases, with 11 bases between them. The CDR3 DNA sequence: TGCAGTGCCAGACACGGTTATGAGCAGTTCTTC. Its translation: CSARHGYEQFF.

V and J are TRBV19 and TRBJ2-3; TRBD2 matches at 10 bases. The CDR3 has 15 residues. Germline lookup yields CDR1 LNHDA and CDR2 SQIVND (reference sequence). After removal of 3 bases from V and 5 bases from J, the junction contained 5 bases not matched to a gene. As DNA, the CDR3 is TGTGCCAGTAGTATTCGGCTAGCGGGAGAAGATACGCAGTATTTT. This gives the protein CASSIRLAGEDTQYF.

The chain combines TRBV2 with TRBJ2-3, with 16 bases matching TRBD2. V lost 3 bases, J lost 5 bases, and 8 bases stayed unmatched. The CDR3 sequence is 18 residues long. Germline CDR1 SNHLY, CDR2 FYNNEI. The CDR3 DNA sequence: TGTGCCAGCAGTGAGTCGGGACTAGCGGGAGGGCCGGGAGATACGCAGTATTTT. Amino acid sequence: CASSESGLAGGPGDTQYF.